A single sample gave rise to the 16 T cell receptor beta chains below, sequenced in a study of neoadjuvant anti-PD-1 for oral cavity cancer. Sequencing used immunoSEQ multiplex PCR; TCRdb keeps in-frame clones, though not all of them. The table lists approximately 16,000 clones, around 69% of them singletons. The sample here was PBMCs, taken before nivolumab (anti-PD-1) treatment. The receptors originated from a person aged 35 to 85 with oral cavity squamous cell carcinoma.

This chain uses TRBV29-1 with TRBJ2-3; possible D gene TRBD2, 6 bases. The CDR3 spans 15 residues. V was pared by 1 base and J by 0 bases, with 11 bases between. Per germline, CDR1 SQVTM and CDR2 ANQGSEA. CDR3 bases: TGCAGCGTTGAAGGGGTAGGGACTAGCACAGATACGCAGTATTTT. Protein product: CSVEGVGTSTDTQYF.

The gene calls are TRBV30 and TRBJ2-4; unclear D gene. The V end lost 4 bases, the J end lost 4 bases, and 11 bases lay between the germline ends. The CDR3 has 13 amino acids. Germline CDR1 GTSNPN, CDR2 SVGIG (reference sequence). CDR3 protein: CAWTSNIKNIQYF. CDR3 bases: TGTGCCTGGACTTCGAACATTAAAAACATTCAGTACTTC. The full variable domain, rest sourced from reference TRBV30 and TRBJ2-4, is SQTIHQWPATLVQPVGSPLSLECTVEGTSNPNLYWYRQAAGRGLQLLFYSVGIGQISSEVPQNLSASRPQDRQFILSSKKLLLSDSGFYLCAWTSNIKNIQYFGAGTRLSVL.

J is TRBJ1-2 and V is TRBV6-1, with 7 nucleotides matching TRBD1. The CDR3 spans 12 residues. From germline, CDR1 is MNHNS and CDR2 SASEGT. V gave up 3 bases and J gave up 10 bases; unmatched junction bases: 5. The CDR3 loop is CASSERQGFYTF. The CDR3 nucleotides are TGTGCCAGCAGTGAGAGACAGGGATTCTACACCTTC.

The rearrangement joins TRBV11-2 to TRBJ2-2, with TRBD2 identical over 11 bases. The CDR3 length is 15 residues. The junction had 1 base not matched to a gene; V was cut back by 2 bases and J by 5 bases. The germline gives CDR1 SGHAT, CDR2 FQNNGV. CDR3 bases: TGTGCCAGCAGCTTACTAGCGGGAGGAACCGGGGAGCTGTTTTTT. As protein: CASSLLAGGTGELFF.

The chain is built from TRBV28 and TRBJ2-1; 7 nucleotides match TRBD1. Trimming cost V 5 bases and J 1 base; bases outside gene matches: 8. The germline V gene encodes CDR1 MDHEN and CDR2 SYDVKM. The length of the CDR3 is 16 residues. The DNA for the CDR3 is TGTGCCAGCAGTCGCCCGCCAGGGGGATCCTACAATGAGCAGTTCTTC. This sequence encodes CASSRPPGGSYNEQFF.

This chain joins TRBV4-2 and TRBJ2-7; D is unresolved. CDR1 is LGHNA and CDR2 is YNFKEQ in the germline V gene. The CDR3 is made up of 16 amino acids. V was trimmed by 5 bases and J by 6 bases, leaving 23 bases between them. DNA for the CDR3: TGTGCCAGCAGCATCCAGGAAGGATTTTCTAGTGGCGAGCAGTACTTC. Its translation is CASSIQEGFSSGEQYF.

This sequence joins TRBV29-1 and TRBJ1-3; 7 nucleotides align to TRBD1. Germline CDR1 and CDR2: SQVTM and ANQGSEA. This CDR3 contains 16 residues. V gave up 2 bases and J gave up 0 bases; unmatched junction bases: 7. CDR3 amino acids: CSVETGVSISGNTIYF. In DNA, the CDR3 is TGCAGCGTTGAAACAGGGGTCTCAATCTCTGGAAACACCATATATTTT.

The chain couples TRBV7-8 to TRBJ1-4; TRBD1 matches 9 bases. Germline-derived CDR1 and CDR2 are SGHVS and FQNEAQ. Unmatched junction bases numbered 9, after V lost 5 bases and J lost 8 bases. There are 15 residues in the CDR3. The CDR3 region is CASSTRDRAREKLFF. The CDR3 DNA is TGTGCCAGCAGCACCCGGGACAGGGCTAGAGAAAAACTGTTTTTT.

The rearrangement links TRBV29-1 to TRBJ2-3; D perhaps matches TRBD2 (5 bases). The CDR3 loop spans 12 amino acids. V lost 6 bases and J lost 3, with 10 bases in between. Germline V gives CDR1 SQVTM, CDR2 ANQGSEA. CDR3 sequence (DNA): TGCAGCGTCTCATCGGGGACAGATACGCAGTATTTT. It is translated as CSVSSGTDTQYF.

This clone was observed a few times. The chain couples TRBV5-8 to TRBJ2-1; 11 nucleotides line up with TRBD2. Per the germline V gene, CDR1 is SGHTS and CDR2 is YDEGEE. Losses at the gene ends were 4 bases for V and 7 bases for J; bases not matched to a gene: 4. The CDR3 loop spans 14 amino acids. In DNA form, the CDR3 reads TGTGCCAGCAGCCTACTAGCGGGAGTTAATGAGCAGTTCTTC. Its translation: CASSLLAGVNEQFF.

This chain connects TRBV29-1 to TRBJ2-2, with D maybe TRBD2 (6 bases). The CDR3 extends over 16 amino acids. V lost 0 bases and J 6 bases, leaving 17 bases between the germline ends. Germline V gene sequence: CDR1 SQVTM, CDR2 ANQGSEA. The CDR3 sequence is CSVEDPPPEGSGELFF. In DNA form, the CDR3 reads TGCAGCGTTGAAGATCCCCCGCCGGAGGGGTCCGGGGAGCTGTTTTTT.

This chain uses TRBV5-1 with TRBJ1-5; 8 bases map to TRBD1. Germline-derived CDR1 and CDR2 are SGHRS and YFSETQ. This CDR3 is 15 amino acids long. V was pared by 4 bases and J by 4 bases, with 7 bases of the junction left unmatched. CDR3 coding DNA: TGCGCCAGCAGCCCTGGACAGGGTTGGAATCAGCCCCAGCATTTT. It encodes CASSPGQGWNQPQHF.

The chain is built from TRBV30 and TRBJ1-1; D remains ambiguous. Per germline, CDR1 GTSNPN and CDR2 SVGIG (reference sequence). The ends were cut back, 2 bases at V and 11 bases at J, with 15 bases in the middle. The CDR3 runs to 12 residues. CDR3 bases: TGTGCCTGGAGTTCTTCCGCCCGTAAGGCTTTCTTT. Translation: CAWSSSARKAFF.

The chain is built from TRBV29-1 and TRBJ1-1; 9 bases agree with TRBD1. The trim removed 8 bases at V and 5 bases at J, leaving 9 bases unmatched. The CDR3 runs 13 residues. Germline V gene sequence: CDR1 SQVTM, CDR2 ANQGSEA. The CDR3 sequence: CSFHRGRSTEAFF. The CDR3 coding sequence is TGCAGCTTCCACAGGGGGCGCAGTACTGAAGCTTTCTTT.

This sequence joins TRBV19 and TRBJ2-5; 8 bases line up with TRBD2. The CDR3 spans 15 residues. Per the germline V gene, CDR1 is LNHDA and CDR2 is SQIVND (reference sequence). V lost 6 bases and J lost 3; bases outside the gene matches: 9. Here the CDR3 DNA reads TGTGCCAGTAGGCCTCGGGGGGGCTCCAAAGAGACCCAGTACTTC. Its protein is CASRPRGGSKETQYF. The entire variable domain, with the rest obtained from reference TRBV19 and TRBJ2-5, is as follows: DGGITQSPKYLFRKEGQNVTLSCEQNLNHDAMYWYRQDPGQGLRLIYYSQIVNDFQKGDIAEGYSVSREKKESFPLTVTSAQKNPTAFYLCASRPRGGSKETQYFGPGTRLLVL.

This chain uses TRBV6-5 with TRBJ1-5; D is ambiguous. This CDR3 comprises 15 residues. V lost 10 bases to trimming and J lost 0 bases, with 16 bases between them. The V gene's germline CDR1 is MNHEY and CDR2 SVGAGI. The chain's CDR3 is CATRARANSNQPQHF. CDR3 in DNA: TGTGCCACTCGGGCGAGGGCTAATAGCAATCAGCCCCAGCATTTT.